The source of this TCR beta chain is a study of T cell changes during pregnancy in multiple sclerosis. Profiling relied on immunoSEQ multiplex PCR, and the TCRdb table lists in-frame clones only, not all of them. The table shows approximately 50,000 clones, with 92% occurring only once. This CDR3 has 15 amino acids. Germline V gene lookup returns CDR1 SGHNT and CDR2 YYREEE (reference sequence). V dropped 2 bases and J dropped 6; count of bases not matched to a gene: 2. The source was CD4+ T cells from peripheral blood mononuclear cells, collected after pregnancy. This receptor was identified in a female donor with multiple sclerosis, enrolled in a pregnancy study. The chain links TRBV5-4 to TRBJ2-1; 13 nucleotides align to TRBD2. The CDR3 sequence: CASSLLAGGINEQFF. The CDR3 nucleotides are TGTGCCAGCAGCTTACTAGCGGGAGGGATCAATGAGCAGTTCTTC. Complete variable domain (other parts from reference TRBV5-4 and TRBJ2-1): ETGVTQSPTHLIKTRGQQVTLRCSSQSGHNTVSWYQQALGQGPQFIFQYYREEENGRGNFPPRFSGLQFPNYSSELNVNALELDDSALYLCASSLLAGGINEQFFGPGTRLTVL.